This T cell receptor (beta chain) was sequenced for a study of T cell responses to AZD1222 COVID-19 vaccine. On the study more broadly: Pooled samples include second doses given at about 4 or 12 weeks.

This CDR3 contains 13 residues. Germline V gene data show CDR1 as WSHSY and CDR2 as SAAADI. With V trimmed by 8 bases and J by 6 bases, 3 bases remained unmatched. Study-wide findings and caveats: Clonal diversity was possibly underestimated, and white British individuals and females predominated among donors. Nearly half of the spike-specific TCRs reportedly recognize variant regions that carry no mutations.

Data came from immunoSEQ multiplex PCR; TCRdb stores just in-frame clones and leaves some out. The table has 120,000 to 150,000 clones, under 95% seen once. With regard to this clone: Its antigen is currently unknown.

This clonotype originated in an adult in good health. The chain recombines TRBV10-2 with TRBJ2-1, with 11 nucleotides matching TRBD1. The source was peripheral blood, collected on day 0 of AZD1222 vaccination. Written as DNA, the CDR3 is TGCGCCAGCGGGACAGGGGGGGTCAATGAGCAGTTCTTC. Its translation: CASGTGGVNEQFF.